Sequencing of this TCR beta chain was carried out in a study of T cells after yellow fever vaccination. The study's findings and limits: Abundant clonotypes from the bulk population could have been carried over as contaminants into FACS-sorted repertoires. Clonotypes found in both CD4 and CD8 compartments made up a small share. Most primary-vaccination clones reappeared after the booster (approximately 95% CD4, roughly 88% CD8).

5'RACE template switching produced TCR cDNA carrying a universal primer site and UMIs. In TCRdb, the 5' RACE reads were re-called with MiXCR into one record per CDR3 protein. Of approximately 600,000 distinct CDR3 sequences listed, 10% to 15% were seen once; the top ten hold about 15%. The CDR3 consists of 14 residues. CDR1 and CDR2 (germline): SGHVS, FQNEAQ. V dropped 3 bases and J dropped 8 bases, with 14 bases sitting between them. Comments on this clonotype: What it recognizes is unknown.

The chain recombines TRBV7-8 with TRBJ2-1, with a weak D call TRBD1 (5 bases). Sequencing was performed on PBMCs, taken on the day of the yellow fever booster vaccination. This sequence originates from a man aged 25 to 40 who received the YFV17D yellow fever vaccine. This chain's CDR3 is CASSFTPRADEQFF. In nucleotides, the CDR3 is TGTGCCAGCAGCTTTACCCCCAGGGCTGATGAGCAGTTCTTC.